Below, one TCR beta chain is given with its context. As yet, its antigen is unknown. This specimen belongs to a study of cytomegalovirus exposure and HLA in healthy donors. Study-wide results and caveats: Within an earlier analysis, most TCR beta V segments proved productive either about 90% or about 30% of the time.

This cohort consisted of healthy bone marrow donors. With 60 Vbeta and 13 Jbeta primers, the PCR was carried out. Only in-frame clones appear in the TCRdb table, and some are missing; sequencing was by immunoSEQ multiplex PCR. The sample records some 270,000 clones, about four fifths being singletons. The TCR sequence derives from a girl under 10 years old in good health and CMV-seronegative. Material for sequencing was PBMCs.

CDR3 region: CASSNGDRGDTEAFF. CDR3 bases: TGTGCCAGCAGCAACGGAGACAGGGGTGACACTGAAGCTTTCTTT. This chain joins TRBV21-1 and TRBJ1-1; TRBD1, the table's D call, lacks a check against the DNA. TRBV21-1 is recorded as a pseudogene. This CDR3 region has 15 residues.